Each of the 2 T cell receptor beta chains below was sequenced from the same sample in a study of T cells in Graves' hyperthyroidism and ophthalmopathy. RNA transcripts were the template for amplifying TCR beta CDR3 regions. A first-round RT-PCR of the TCR CDR3 used the HTBI primer set. TCRdb redid the calling of the multiplex PCR reads with MiXCR, one entry per CDR3 protein. The data show a few hundred thousand distinct CDR3 sequences, roughly 20% seen once. The sequenced sample consisted of blood. Source of these receptors: a young man with Graves' ophthalmopathy.

This clonotype was counted at least ten times. Here the CDR3 DNA reads TGTGCCATCAGTGCGGGACAGATGAACACTGAAGCTTTCTTT. Residues: CAISAGQMNTEAFF. The V gene is TRBV10-3, the J gene TRBJ1-1, with 7 bases fitting TRBD1. Looked up from germline, CDR1 is ENHRY and CDR2 is SYGVKD. V was pared by 4 bases and J by 0 bases, with 2 bases of the junction left unmatched. The CDR3 runs 14 residues.

This clonotype turned up a few times. The rearrangement uses TRBV2 and TRBJ1-1; 8 positions match TRBD1. The V segment lost 4 bases and the J segment 7 bases; nucleotides outside the gene matches: 8. The germline V gene encodes CDR1 SNHLY and CDR2 FYNNEI. CDR3 length: 14 residues. The CDR3 nucleotides read TGTGCCAGCAGTGTGGGGATCAGGGGGCTTGAAGCTTTCTTT. Amino acid sequence: CASSVGIRGLEAFF.